The rows below give T cell receptor beta chains drawn from one sample of a study of T cells in localized non-small cell lung cancer. Profiling relied on immunoSEQ multiplex PCR, and the TCRdb table lists in-frame clones only, not all of them. This table has about 34,000 clones, 88% appearing once. The source material was peripheral blood, sampled before any cancer treatment. These receptors were collected from a woman aged 35-70 years with stage I lung adenocarcinoma. CDR3s include the opening cysteine and the closing phenylalanine or tryptophan.

J gene | V gene | CDR3 protein
TRBJ1-1 | TRBV27 | CASSLRGQGGRGTEAFF
TRBJ2-3 | TRBV29-1 | CSVEGRGRGTDTQYF
TRBJ2-7 | TRBV28 | CASRPTGRSYEQYF
TRBJ2-1 | TRBV5-1 | CASSNYGGGAFYEQFF
TRBJ2-7 | TRBV5-1 | CASSSSYEQYF
TRBJ1-2 | TRBV19 | CASSIGGQGYYGYTF
TRBJ1-1 | TRBV9 | CASSVAWGEGRNTEAFF
TRBJ1-6 | TRBV4-3 | CASSQETGGYSPLHF
TRBJ2-1 | TRBV10-2 | CASSESSGGVGEQFF
TRBJ2-1 | TRBV7-2 | CASSLTGAGYNEQFF
TRBJ2-4 | TRBV27 | CASRPVETKNIQYF
TRBJ1-2 | TRBV5-1 | CASSLEGNYGYTF
TRBJ2-7 | TRBV27 | CASSPSYEQYF
TRBJ2-3 | TRBV9 | CASSVDGDTDTQYF
TRBJ2-1 | TRBV5-1 | CASRQRGGFGEQFF
TRBJ2-1 | TRBV7-2 | CASSLTGTSGYNEQFF
TRBJ1-1 | TRBV11-3 | CASSPQRGGLGTEAFF
TRBJ1-1 | TRBV5-4 | CASSRVDSEAFF
TRBJ1-1 | TRBV18 | CASSPITDRGVEAFF
TRBJ2-7 | TRBV4-1 | CASSQVRTVSSYEQYF
TRBJ2-2 | TRBV9 | CASSSDTGELFF
TRBJ2-1 | TRBV18 | CASSPGKADNEQFF
TRBJ2-1 | TRBV21-1 | CANPGQIDRGTSNEQFF
TRBJ1-4 | TRBV10-1 | CASSSQVDEKLFF
TRBJ2-1 | TRBV9 | CASSVGTGGSYNEQFF
TRBJ1-1 | TRBV25-1 | CASSWTGGTEAFF
TRBJ1-3 | TRBV9 | CASSAGTVSGNTIYF
TRBJ2-5 | TRBV12-5 | CASGLTQETQYF
TRBJ2-5 | TRBV7-9 | CASSLRSNQETQYF
TRBJ2-1 | TRBV7-8 | CASSPGRASSYNEQFF
TRBJ2-1 | TRBV13 | CASSSLTSGGSYNEQFF
TRBJ2-2 | TRBV18 | CASSPGTVNTGELFF
TRBJ1-1 | TRBV9 | CASSDGTEPEAFF
TRBJ1-5 | TRBV7-9 | CASSLGVGGTGGNQPQHF
TRBJ1-6 | TRBV5-1 | CASRSEARGSPLHF
TRBJ2-3 | TRBV12-2 | CASRAAFLLTGTGGCVTTDTQYF
TRBJ1-6 | TRBV18 | CASSPPLARNSPLHF
TRBJ2-3 | TRBV27 | CASSLEHRGTDTQYF
TRBJ2-7 | TRBV5-6 | CASSLFRGENEQYF
TRBJ2-1 | TRBV2 | CASGLVGSYNEQFF
TRBJ1-5 | TRBV6-1 | CASAAGGRQPQHF
TRBJ1-6 | TRBV11-2 | CASSRGQFNSPLHF
TRBJ2-3 | TRBV5-1 | CASSWRDRRTDTQYF